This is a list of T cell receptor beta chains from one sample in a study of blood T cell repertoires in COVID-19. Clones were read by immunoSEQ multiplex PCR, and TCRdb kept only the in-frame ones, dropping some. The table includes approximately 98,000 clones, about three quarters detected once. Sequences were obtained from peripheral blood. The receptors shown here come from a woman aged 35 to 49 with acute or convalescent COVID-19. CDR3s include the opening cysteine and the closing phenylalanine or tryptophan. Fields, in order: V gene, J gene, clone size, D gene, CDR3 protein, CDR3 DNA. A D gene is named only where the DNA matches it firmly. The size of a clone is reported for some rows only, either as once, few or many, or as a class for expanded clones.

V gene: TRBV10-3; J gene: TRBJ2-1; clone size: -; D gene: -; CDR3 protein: CATGEGGPSRNEQFF; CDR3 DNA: TGTGCCACGGGGGAAGGCGGTCCGTCAAGGAATGAGCAGTTCTTC
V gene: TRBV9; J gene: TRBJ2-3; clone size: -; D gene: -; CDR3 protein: CASSVSGADTQYF; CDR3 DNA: TGTGCCAGCAGCGTTTCAGGGGCAGATACGCAGTATTTT
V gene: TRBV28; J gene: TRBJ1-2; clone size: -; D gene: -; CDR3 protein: CASSLQNQGTYGYTF; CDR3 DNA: TGTGCCAGCAGTCTACAGAACCAAGGTACATATGGCTACACCTTC
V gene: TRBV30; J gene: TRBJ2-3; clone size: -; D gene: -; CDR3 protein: CAWALGDTDTQYF; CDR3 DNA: TGTGCCTGGGCTCTCGGAGACACAGATACGCAGTATTTT
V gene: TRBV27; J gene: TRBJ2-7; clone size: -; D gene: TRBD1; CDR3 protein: CASSLLGQEYEQYF; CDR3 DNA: TGTGCCAGCAGTTTACTGGGACAGGAATACGAGCAGTACTTC
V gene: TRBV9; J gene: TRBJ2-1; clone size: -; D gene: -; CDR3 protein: CASSETLSSYNEQFF; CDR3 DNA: TGTGCCAGCAGCGAAACTTTAAGCTCCTACAATGAGCAGTTCTTC
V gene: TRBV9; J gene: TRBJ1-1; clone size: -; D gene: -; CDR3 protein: CASREFSGGVNTEAFF; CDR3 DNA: TGTGCCAGCAGGGAGTTTTCCGGGGGAGTGAACACTGAAGCTTTCTTT
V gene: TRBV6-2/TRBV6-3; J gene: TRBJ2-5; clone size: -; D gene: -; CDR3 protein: CASSYVGLTETQYF; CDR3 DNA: TGTGCCAGCAGTTACGTCGGACTAACAGAGACCCAGTACTTC
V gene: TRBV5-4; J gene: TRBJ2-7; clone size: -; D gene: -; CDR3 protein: CASSLSQLHPYEQYF; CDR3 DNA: TGTGCCAGCAGCCTGTCCCAGTTACATCCCTACGAGCAGTACTTC
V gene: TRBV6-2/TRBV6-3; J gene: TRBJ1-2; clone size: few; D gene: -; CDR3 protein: CASSYSAYGYTF; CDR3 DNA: TGTGCCAGCAGTTACTCGGCCTATGGCTACACCTTC
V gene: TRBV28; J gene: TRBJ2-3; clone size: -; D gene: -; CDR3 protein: CASSILGGGRTDTQYF; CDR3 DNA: TGTGCCAGCAGCATTCTCGGGGGAGGACGCACAGATACGCAGTATTTT
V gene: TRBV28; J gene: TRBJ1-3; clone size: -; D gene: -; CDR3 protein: CASTGGTSGNTIYF; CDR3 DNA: TGTGCCAGCACCGGAGGGACCTCTGGAAACACCATATATTTT
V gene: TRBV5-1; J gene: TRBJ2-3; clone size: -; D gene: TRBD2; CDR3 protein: CASREGLAADTQYF; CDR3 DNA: TGCGCCAGCAGGGAGGGACTAGCTGCAGATACGCAGTATTTT
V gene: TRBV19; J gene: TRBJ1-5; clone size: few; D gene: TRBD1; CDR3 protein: CASRNRGEYSQPQHF; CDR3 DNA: TGTGCCAGTAGGAACAGGGGGGAGTATAGTCAGCCCCAGCATTTT
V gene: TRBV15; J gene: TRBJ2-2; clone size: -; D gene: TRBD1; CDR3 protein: CATSRDRVEAGELFF; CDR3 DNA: TGTGCCACCAGCAGGGACAGGGTGGAGGCCGGGGAGCTGTTTTTT
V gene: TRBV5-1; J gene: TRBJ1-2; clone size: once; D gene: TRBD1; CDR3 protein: CASSLGTEGAHGYTF; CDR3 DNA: TGCGCCAGCAGCTTGGGGACAGAGGGGGCTCATGGCTACACCTTC
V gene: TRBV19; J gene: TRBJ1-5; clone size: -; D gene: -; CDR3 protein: CASRQGNQPQHF; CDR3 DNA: TGTGCCAGTAGGCAGGGGAATCAGCCCCAGCATTTT
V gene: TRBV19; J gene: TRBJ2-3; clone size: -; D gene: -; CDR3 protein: CASSRRRSGEDTQYF; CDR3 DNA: TGTGCCAGTAGTAGGCGACGGTCGGGGGAGGATACGCAGTATTTT
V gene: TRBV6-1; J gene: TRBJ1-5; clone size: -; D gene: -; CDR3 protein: CASSENRNQPQHF; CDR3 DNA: TGTGCCAGCAGTGAAAACCGGAATCAGCCCCAGCATTTT
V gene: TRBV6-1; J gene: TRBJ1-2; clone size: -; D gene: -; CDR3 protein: CASSEARGTRRLGYTF; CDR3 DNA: TGTGCCAGCAGTGAAGCGCGGGGCACTCGTCGACTTGGCTACACCTTC
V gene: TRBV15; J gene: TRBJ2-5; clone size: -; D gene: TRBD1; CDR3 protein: CATSRNRGRETQYF; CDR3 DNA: TGTGCCACCAGCAGGAACAGGGGGCGAGAGACCCAGTACTTC
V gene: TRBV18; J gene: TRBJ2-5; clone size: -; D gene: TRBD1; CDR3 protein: CASRDRNTKWQETQYF; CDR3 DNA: TGTGCCAGCCGGGACAGAAACACCAAGTGGCAAGAGACCCAGTACTTC
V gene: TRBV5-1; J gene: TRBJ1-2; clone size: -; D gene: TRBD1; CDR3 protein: CASSSGTGLNYGYTF; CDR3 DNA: TGCGCCAGCAGCTCCGGGACAGGCCTCAACTATGGCTACACCTTC
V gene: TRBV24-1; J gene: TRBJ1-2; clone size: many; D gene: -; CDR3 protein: CATSEGDLRGYTF; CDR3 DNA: TGTGCCACCAGCGAGGGGGACCTTCGTGGCTACACCTTC
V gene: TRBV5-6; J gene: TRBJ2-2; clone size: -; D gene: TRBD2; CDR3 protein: CASSGISGGAWNTGELFF; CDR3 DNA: TGTGCCAGCAGCGGAATTAGCGGGGGGGCATGGAACACCGGGGAGCTGTTTTTT
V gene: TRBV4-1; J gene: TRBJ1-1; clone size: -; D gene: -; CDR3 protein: CASSQGDTEAFF; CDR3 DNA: TGCGCCAGCAGCCAAGGCGACACTGAAGCTTTCTTT
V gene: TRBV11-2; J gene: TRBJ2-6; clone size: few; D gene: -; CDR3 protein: CASSTLKKGVVGANVLTF; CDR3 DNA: TGTGCCAGCAGCACACTAAAAAAGGGGGTTGTTGGGGCCAACGTCCTGACTTTC
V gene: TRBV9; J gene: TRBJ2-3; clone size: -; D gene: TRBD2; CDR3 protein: CASSPRGVMGTSGTDTQYF; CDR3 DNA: TGTGCCAGCAGCCCTCGGGGAGTCATGGGGACTAGCGGCACAGATACGCAGTATTTT
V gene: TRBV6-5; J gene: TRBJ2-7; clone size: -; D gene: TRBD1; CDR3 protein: CASSTGTAYEQYF; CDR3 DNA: TGTGCCAGCAGCACCGGGACAGCCTACGAGCAGTACTTC